This is a list of T cell receptor beta chains from one sample in a study of OX40 agonist ivuxolimab in advanced cancers. The data were produced by immunoSEQ multiplex PCR, yet TCRdb's version contains in-frame clones alone and is incomplete. Of tens of thousands of clones listed, under 95% are singletons. The specimen comprised CD4+ or CD8+ T cells sorted from blood, sampled in a trial of the OX40 agonist ivuxolimab. The receptors here all came from an adult with an advanced solid tumor such as melanoma, head and neck, liver or kidney cancer. Each CDR3 is given without its conserved first and last residue. D genes are given only for firm matches.

>TRBJ2-1|10|TRBV5-1|TRBD2
ASTSGYNEQF
>TRBJ2-1|13|TRBV30|TRBD2
AWGSGLAAYNEQF
>TRBJ2-2|12|TRBV11-3|-
ASSPGRVRGELF
>TRBJ1-5|13|TRBV7-2|-
ASSLVGYSNQPQH
>TRBJ2-7|13|TRBV2|TRBD2
ASSVGGRAVYEQY
>TRBJ1-1|14|TRBV6-1|-
ASSAYPTGQNTEAF
>TRBJ2-2|13|TRBV30|-
AWRQRIANTGELF
>TRBJ2-1|17|TRBV4-2|TRBD2
ASSLGTSGRMASAPEQF
>TRBJ1-1|11|TRBV30|-
AWSAMGSAEAF
>TRBJ2-5|13|TRBV10-3|-
AISVTGEGLETQY
>TRBJ2-7|10|TRBV6-7|-
ASSYWAGEQY
>TRBJ1-5|12|TRBV5-4|-
ASSFAGGNQPQH
>TRBJ2-5|12|TRBV7-2|TRBD2
ASSLLRTSGTQY
>TRBJ2-7|12|TRBV5-5|TRBD1
ASSQGQVIYEQY
>TRBJ2-2|13|TRBV18|TRBD1
ASSPPTGVTGELF
>TRBJ2-3|13|TRBV4-3|TRBD1
ASSREDRVHDTQY
>TRBJ1-5|14|TRBV27|-
ASSSWEGRVNQPQH
>TRBJ2-3|12|TRBV13|TRBD2
ASSSSGGTDTQY
>TRBJ2-7|10|TRBV27|-
ASSLPSFEQY
>TRBJ1-5|13|TRBV7-9|TRBD1
ASSSDRERGQPQH
>TRBJ2-3|17|TRBV4-2|TRBD2
ASSQGLAGGALKGDTQY
>TRBJ1-1|12|TRBV7-2|-
ASSPQTFRGEAF
>TRBJ2-1|13|TRBV5-1|-
ASSLARGGYNEQF
>TRBJ2-5|12|TRBV5-8|TRBD1
ASSSTGTEETQY
>TRBJ2-7|9|TRBV20-1|-
SGTSSYEQY
>TRBJ2-3|11|TRBV18|-
ASSRGDTDTQY
>TRBJ2-3|15|TRBV4-3|TRBD2
ASSLSGLAGGPDTQY
>TRBJ1-1|16|TRBV11-3|-
ASSLGPSQGRMNTEAF